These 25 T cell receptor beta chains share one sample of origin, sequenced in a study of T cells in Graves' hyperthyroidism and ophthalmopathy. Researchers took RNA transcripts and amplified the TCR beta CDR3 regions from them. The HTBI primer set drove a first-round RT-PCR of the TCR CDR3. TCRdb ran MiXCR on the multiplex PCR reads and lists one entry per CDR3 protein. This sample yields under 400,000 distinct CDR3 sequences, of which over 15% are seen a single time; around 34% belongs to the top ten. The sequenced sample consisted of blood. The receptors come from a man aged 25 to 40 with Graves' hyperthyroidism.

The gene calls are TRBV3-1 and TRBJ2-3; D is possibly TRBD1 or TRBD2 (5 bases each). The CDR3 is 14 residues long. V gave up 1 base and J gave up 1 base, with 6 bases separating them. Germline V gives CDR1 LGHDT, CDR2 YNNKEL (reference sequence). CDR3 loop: CASSQVGGTDTQYF. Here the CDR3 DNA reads TGTGCCAGCAGCCAAGTGGGGGGCACAGATACGCAGTATTTT.

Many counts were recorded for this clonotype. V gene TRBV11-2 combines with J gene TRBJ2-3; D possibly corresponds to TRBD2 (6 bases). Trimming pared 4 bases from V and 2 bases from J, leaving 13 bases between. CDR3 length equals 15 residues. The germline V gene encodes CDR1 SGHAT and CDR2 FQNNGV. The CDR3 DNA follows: TGTGCCAGCAGCTCCCCGTCGGGAGTCACAGATACGCAGTATTTT. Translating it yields CASSSPSGVTDTQYF.

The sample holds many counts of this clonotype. The CDR3 DNA is TGTGCCAGCAGCATATTCTCGGGACGGAGCTCTGGAAACACCATATATTTT. Its translation: CASSIFSGRSSGNTIYF. This chain joins TRBV11-1 and TRBJ1-3, with D maybe TRBD1 (5 bases). V lost 5 bases to trimming and J lost 0 bases, with 17 bases between them. Germline CDR1 is SGHAT and CDR2 is FQDESV (reference sequence). The CDR3 extends over 17 amino acids.

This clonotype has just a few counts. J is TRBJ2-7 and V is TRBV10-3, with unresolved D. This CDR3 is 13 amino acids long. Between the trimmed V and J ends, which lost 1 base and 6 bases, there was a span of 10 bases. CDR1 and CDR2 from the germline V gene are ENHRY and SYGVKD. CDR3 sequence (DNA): TGTGCCATCAGTGAGTTGGGCCTCGGCGAGCAGTACTTC. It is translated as CAISELGLGEQYF.

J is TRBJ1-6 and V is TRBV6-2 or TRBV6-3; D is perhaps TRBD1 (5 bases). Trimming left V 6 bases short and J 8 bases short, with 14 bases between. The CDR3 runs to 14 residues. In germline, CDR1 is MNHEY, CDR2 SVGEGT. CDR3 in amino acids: CASRDPGWDSPLHF. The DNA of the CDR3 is TGTGCCAGCAGGGACCCAGGGTGGGATTCACCCCTCCACTTT.

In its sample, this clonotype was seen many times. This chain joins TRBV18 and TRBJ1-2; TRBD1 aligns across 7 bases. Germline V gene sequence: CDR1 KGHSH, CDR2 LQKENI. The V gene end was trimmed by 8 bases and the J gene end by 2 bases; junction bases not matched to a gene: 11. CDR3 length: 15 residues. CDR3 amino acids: CASGENRGNNYGYTF. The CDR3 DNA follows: TGTGCCAGCGGGGAGAACAGGGGAAACAACTATGGCTACACCTTC.

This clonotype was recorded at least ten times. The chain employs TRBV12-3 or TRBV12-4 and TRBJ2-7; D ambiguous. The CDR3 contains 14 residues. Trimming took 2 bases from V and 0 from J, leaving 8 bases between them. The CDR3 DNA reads TGTGCCAGCAGTTTAAGGGCCACCTCCTACGAGCAGTACTTC. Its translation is CASSLRATSYEQYF.

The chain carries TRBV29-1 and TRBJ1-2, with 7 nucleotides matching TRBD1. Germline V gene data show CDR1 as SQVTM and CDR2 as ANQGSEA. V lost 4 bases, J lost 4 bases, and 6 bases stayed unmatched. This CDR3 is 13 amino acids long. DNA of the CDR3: TGCAGCGTTGCTACAGGGGCCCGCTATGGCTACACCTTC. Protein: CSVATGARYGYTF.

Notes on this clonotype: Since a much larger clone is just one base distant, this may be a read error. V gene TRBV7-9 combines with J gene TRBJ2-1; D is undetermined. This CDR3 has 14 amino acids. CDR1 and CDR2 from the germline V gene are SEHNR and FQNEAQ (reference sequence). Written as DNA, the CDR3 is TGTGCCAACAGCCGGACCTCCTCCTACAATGAGCAGTTCTTC. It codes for CANSRTSSYNEQFF.

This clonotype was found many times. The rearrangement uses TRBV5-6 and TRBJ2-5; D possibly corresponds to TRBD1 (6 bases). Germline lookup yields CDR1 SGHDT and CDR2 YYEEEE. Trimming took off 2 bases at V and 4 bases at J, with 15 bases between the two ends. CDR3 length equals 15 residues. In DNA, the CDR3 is TGTGCCAGCAGCTTTAGGTCTCTAGGGGGAGAGACCCAGTACTTC. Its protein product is CASSFRSLGGETQYF.

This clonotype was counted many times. The CDR3 reads CASSFVDGTDTQYF. The CDR3 bases are TGTGCCAGCAGTTTCGTGGACGGCACAGATACGCAGTATTTT. The chain carries TRBV12-3 or TRBV12-4 and TRBJ2-3; unclear D gene. The CDR3 runs 14 residues. The ends were cut back, 3 bases at V and 1 base at J, with 8 bases in the middle.

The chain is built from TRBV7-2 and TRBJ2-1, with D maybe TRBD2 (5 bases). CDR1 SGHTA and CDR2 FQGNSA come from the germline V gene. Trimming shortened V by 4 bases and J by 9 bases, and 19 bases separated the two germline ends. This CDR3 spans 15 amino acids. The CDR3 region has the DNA TGTGCCAGCAGCTCCCGTGAGGGCGGGTGGCGTGAGCAGTTCTTC. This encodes CASSSREGGWREQFF. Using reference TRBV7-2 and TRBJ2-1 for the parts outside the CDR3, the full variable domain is GAGVSQSPSNKVTEKGKDVELRCDPISGHTALYWYRQSLGQGLEFLIYFQGNSAPDKSGLPSDRFSAERTGGSVSTLTIQRTQQEDSAVYLCASSSREGGWREQFFGPGTRLTVL.

Here the CDR3 reads CSASGGTLTANEQFF. CDR3 sequence (DNA): TGCAGTGCTAGTGGGGGTACCTTGACTGCCAATGAGCAGTTCTTC. The V gene is TRBV20-1, the J gene TRBJ2-1; D is possibly TRBD1 or TRBD2 (5 bases each). Germline CDR1 is DFQATT and CDR2 is SNEGSKA (reference sequence). V was cut by 3 bases and J by 6 bases, with 18 bases left in between. The CDR3 has 15 amino acids.

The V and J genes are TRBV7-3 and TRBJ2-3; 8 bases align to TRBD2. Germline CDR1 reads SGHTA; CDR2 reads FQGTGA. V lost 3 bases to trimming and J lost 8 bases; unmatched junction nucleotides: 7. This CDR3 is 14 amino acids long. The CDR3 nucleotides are TGTGCCAGCAGCTTTACGGGAGGGCGGGGTACGCAGTATTTT. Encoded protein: CASSFTGGRGTQYF.

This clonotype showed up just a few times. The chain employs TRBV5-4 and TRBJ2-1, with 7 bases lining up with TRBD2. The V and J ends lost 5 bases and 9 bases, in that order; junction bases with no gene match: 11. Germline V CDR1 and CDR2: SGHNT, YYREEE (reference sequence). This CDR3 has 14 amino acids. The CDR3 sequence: CASSMSTGGTEQFF. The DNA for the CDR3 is TGTGCCAGCAGTATGTCAACGGGGGGTACTGAGCAGTTCTTC.

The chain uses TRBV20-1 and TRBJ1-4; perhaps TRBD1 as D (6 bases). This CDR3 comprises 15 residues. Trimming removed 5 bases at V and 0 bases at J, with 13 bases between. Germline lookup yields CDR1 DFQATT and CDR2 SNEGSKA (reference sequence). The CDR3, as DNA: TGCAGTGCTCCCGACAGGAGGGCAACTAATGAAAAACTGTTTTTT. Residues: CSAPDRRATNEKLFF.

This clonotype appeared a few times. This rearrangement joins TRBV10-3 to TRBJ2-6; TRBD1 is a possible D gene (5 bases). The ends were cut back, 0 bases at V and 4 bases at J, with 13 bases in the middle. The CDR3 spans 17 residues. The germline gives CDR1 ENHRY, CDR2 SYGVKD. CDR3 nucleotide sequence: TGTGCCATCAGTGAGTCTGGGCCAGGGCCAGGGGCCAACGTCCTGACTTTC. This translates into CAISESGPGPGANVLTF.

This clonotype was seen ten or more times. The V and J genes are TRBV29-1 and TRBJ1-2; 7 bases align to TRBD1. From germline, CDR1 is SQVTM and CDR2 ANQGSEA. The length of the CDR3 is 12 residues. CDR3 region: CSGGGQLAGYTF. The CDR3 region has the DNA TGCAGTGGGGGGGGACAGTTGGCTGGCTACACCTTC. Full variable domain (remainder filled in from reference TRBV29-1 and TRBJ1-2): SAVISQKPSRDICQRGTSLTIQCQVDSQVTMMFWYRQQPGQSLTLIATANQGSEATYESGFVIDKFPISRPNLTFSTLTVSNMSPEDSSIYLCSGGGQLAGYTFGSGTRLTVV.

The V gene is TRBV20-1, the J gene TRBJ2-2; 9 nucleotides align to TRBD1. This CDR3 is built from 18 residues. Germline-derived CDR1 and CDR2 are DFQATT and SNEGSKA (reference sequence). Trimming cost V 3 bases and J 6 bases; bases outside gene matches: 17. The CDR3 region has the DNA TGCAGTGCTAGGCCAGGAACACCGGGACAGGGAAAGGCCGGGGAGCTGTTTTTT. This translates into CSARPGTPGQGKAGELFF.

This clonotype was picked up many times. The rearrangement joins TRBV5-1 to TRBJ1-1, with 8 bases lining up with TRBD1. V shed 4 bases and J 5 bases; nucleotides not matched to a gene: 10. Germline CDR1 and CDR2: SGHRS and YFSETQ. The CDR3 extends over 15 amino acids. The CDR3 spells CASSLSQGGGTEAFF. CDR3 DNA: TGCGCCAGCAGCCTATCACAGGGGGGTGGAACTGAAGCTTTCTTT.

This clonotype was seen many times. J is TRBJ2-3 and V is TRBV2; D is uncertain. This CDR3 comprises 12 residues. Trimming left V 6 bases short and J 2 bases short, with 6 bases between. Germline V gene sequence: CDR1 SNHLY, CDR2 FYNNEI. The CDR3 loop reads CASSTSTDTQYF. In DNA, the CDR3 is TGTGCCAGCAGCACCTCCACAGATACGCAGTATTTT.

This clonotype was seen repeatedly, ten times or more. The DNA of the CDR3 is TGCGCCAGCAGCTTGCGGGCTAGCGGATACACAGATACGCAGTATTTT. Protein product: CASSLRASGYTDTQYF. The chain recombines TRBV5-1 with TRBJ2-3, with 7 nucleotides matching TRBD2. Unmatched junction bases numbered 7, after V lost 1 base and J lost 2 bases. The V gene's germline CDR1 is SGHRS and CDR2 YFSETQ. The length of the CDR3 is 16 residues.

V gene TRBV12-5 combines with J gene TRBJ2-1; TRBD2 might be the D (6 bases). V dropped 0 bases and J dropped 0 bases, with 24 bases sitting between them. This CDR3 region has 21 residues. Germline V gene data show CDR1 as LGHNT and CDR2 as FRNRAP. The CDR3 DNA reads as TGTGCTAGTGGTTTGGTAAACCGGTGGGCAAGCGGGTTGAGCTCCTACAATGAGCAGTTCTTC. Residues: CASGLVNRWASGLSSYNEQFF.

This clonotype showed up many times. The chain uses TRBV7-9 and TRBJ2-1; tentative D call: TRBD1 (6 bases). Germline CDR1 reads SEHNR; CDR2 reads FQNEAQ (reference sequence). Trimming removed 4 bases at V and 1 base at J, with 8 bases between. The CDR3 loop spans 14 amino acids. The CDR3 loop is CASSSGQSYNEQFF. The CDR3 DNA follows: TGTGCCAGCAGCTCGGGACAATCCTACAATGAGCAGTTCTTC.

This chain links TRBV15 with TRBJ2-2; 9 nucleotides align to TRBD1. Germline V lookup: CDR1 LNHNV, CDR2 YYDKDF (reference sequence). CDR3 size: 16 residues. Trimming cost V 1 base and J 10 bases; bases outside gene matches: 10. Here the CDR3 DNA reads TGTGCCACCAGCAGAGGGGGACAGGGAGTCTCCCAGGAGCTGTTTTTT. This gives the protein CATSRGGQGVSQELFF.